The 5 T cell receptor beta chains presented below share a single source sample, sequenced in a study of shared clonotypes between healthy human individuals. Produced via immunoSEQ multiplex PCR; TCRdb's table is partial and in-frame only. The table lists roughly 2.2 million clones, approximately 95% of them singletons. Specimen: naive CD4+ T cells from PBMCs. Noted subset: CD45RA+ positively selected. These receptors all come from a man between 18 and 35 years old in good health. Some clones in this sample may be carry-over from other donors' samples.

V and J are TRBV28 and TRBJ1-2; D remains ambiguous. This CDR3 is 13 amino acids long. Between the trimmed V and J ends, which lost 2 bases and 7 bases, there was a span of 11 bases. Germline V gene sequence: CDR1 MDHEN, CDR2 SYDVKM. In DNA, the CDR3 is TGTGCCAGCAGTTTACCAGAAGGAGCTGGCTACACCTTC. It encodes CASSLPEGAGYTF.

J is TRBJ2-5 and V is TRBV7-2; no clear D. Germline CDR1 is SGHTA and CDR2 is FQGNSA. The CDR3 runs to 15 residues. V lost 0 bases, J lost 3 bases, and 11 bases lay in between. CDR3 region: CASSLAWWWEETQYF. CDR3 bases: TGTGCCAGCAGCTTAGCGTGGTGGTGGGAAGAGACCCAGTACTTC.

The chain links TRBV27 to TRBJ2-7; D call uncertain. Trimming stripped 7 bases from V and 6 bases from J, with 10 bases between. Germline-derived CDR1 and CDR2 are MNHEY and SMNVEV (reference sequence). The CDR3 loop spans 11 amino acids. CDR3 nucleotide sequence: TGTGCCAGCAAGGGTCGAGGCGAGCAGTACTTC. Its translation: CASKGRGEQYF.

The chain has TRBV7-9 and TRBJ1-5; D gene unclear. CDR1 is SEHNR, CDR2 FQNEAQ, per germline (reference sequence). The CDR3 contains 14 residues. The V end lost 5 bases, the J end lost 7 bases, and 15 bases lay between the germline ends. CDR3 DNA: TGTGCCAGCAGCGCCGGTCAGGCACGGCAGCCCCAGCATTTT. Protein: CASSAGQARQPQHF.

This clone was recorded once. The chain couples TRBV9 to TRBJ1-2, with a tentative D call TRBD1 (5 bases). Germline CDR1 reads SGDLS; CDR2 reads YYNGEE. Trimming stripped 3 bases from V and 5 bases from J, with 8 bases between. This CDR3 region has 12 residues. CDR3 nucleotide sequence: TGTGCCAGCAGCGAGGGGAGATATGGCTACACCTTC. The encoded protein is CASSEGRYGYTF.